These 31 T cell receptor beta chains were all obtained from the same sample, sequenced in a study of early T cells in non-severe SARS-CoV-2 infection. TCRdb ran MiXCR on the 5' RACE reads and lists one entry per CDR3 protein. The repertoire includes approximately 84,000 distinct CDR3 sequences, under 15% of them detected once, and 5.5% sits in the top ten. The sample consisted of whole blood. All receptors come from an adult who was a healthcare worker with PCR-confirmed SARS-CoV-2 infection or an uninfected control (not recorded which).

This clonotype has more than one count but fewer than ten. The V gene is TRBV29-1, the J gene TRBJ2-7, with TRBD2 matching over 8 bases. Germline V gives CDR1 SQVTM, CDR2 ANQGSEA. This CDR3 is 14 amino acids long. Germline trimming cut 3 bases from V and 2 bases from J; bases unmatched to any gene: 6. The CDR3: CSVESTSDTYEQYF. The CDR3 region has the DNA TGCAGCGTTGAGTCGACTAGCGACACCTACGAGCAGTACTTC.

This clonotype is medium-sized in the sample. The chain employs TRBV10-3 and TRBJ2-7; TRBD2 matches 8 bases. The CDR3 runs to 14 residues. With 9 bases clipped from V and 6 bases from J, the junction kept 13 bases outside the gene matches. CDR1 is ENHRY, CDR2 SYGVKD, per germline. CDR3 in amino acids: CAIRGGAGEGEQYF. CDR3 DNA: TGTGCCATACGGGGGGGAGCGGGAGAGGGCGAGCAGTACTTC.

This clonotype was found a few times. J is TRBJ2-1 and V is TRBV10-2; D is possibly TRBD2 (6 bases). There are 13 residues in the CDR3. The germline CDR1 and CDR2 sequences are WSHSY and SAAADI. Between the trimmed V and J ends, which lost 7 bases and 4 bases, there was a span of 11 bases. CDR3 in amino acids: CASNWRGYNEQFF. CDR3 coding DNA: TGCGCCAGCAACTGGCGGGGTTACAATGAGCAGTTCTTC.

The CDR3 sequence is CASRRGACTDTQYF. The CDR3 region has the DNA TGCGCCAGCAGAAGAGGGGCTTGCACAGATACGCAGTATTTT. The V and J genes are TRBV10-2 and TRBJ2-3; D tentatively fits TRBD1 or TRBD2 (5 bases each). V lost 6 bases and J lost 1, with 11 bases in between. This CDR3 contains 14 residues. The V gene's germline CDR1 is WSHSY and CDR2 SAAADI.

In this sample, this clonotype turned up many times. The rearrangement uses TRBV5-6 and TRBJ1-2; D not certain. Germline CDR1 SGHDT, CDR2 YYEEEE. The CDR3 covers 12 residues. Trimming removed 5 bases at V and 3 bases at J, with 8 bases between. In nucleotides, the CDR3 is TGTGCCAGCAGGGGCAACGACTATGGCTACACCTTC. This encodes CASRGNDYGYTF.

Ten or more counts support this clonotype. The rearrangement uses TRBV6-4 and TRBJ2-1; 8 bases fit TRBD2. V lost 8 bases to trimming and J lost 6 bases; unmatched junction nucleotides: 6. There are 13 residues in the CDR3. The V gene's germline CDR1 is MRHNA and CDR2 SNTAGT. The CDR3 protein is CASGPGTSNEQFF. The CDR3 DNA follows: TGTGCCAGCGGGCCCGGGACTAGCAATGAGCAGTTCTTC.

This clonotype was recorded once. The chain uses TRBV29-1 and TRBJ2-3, with 10 nucleotides matching TRBD2. Germline CDR1 is SQVTM and CDR2 is ANQGSEA. V shed 5 bases and J 2 bases; nucleotides not matched to a gene: 1. This CDR3 is 13 amino acids long. This chain's CDR3 is CSVLAGVTDTQYF. DNA for the CDR3: TGCAGCGTTCTAGCGGGGGTCACAGATACGCAGTATTTT.

The rearrangement uses TRBV4-1 and TRBJ1-2, with D maybe TRBD1 (6 bases). Germline V gives CDR1 MGHRA, CDR2 YSYEKL. The CDR3 loop spans 13 amino acids. V lost 5 bases, J lost 2 bases, and 9 bases lay in between. The CDR3 DNA sequence: TGCGCCAGCAGCTGGGACACAAACTATGGCTACACCTTC. It is translated as CASSWDTNYGYTF.

This clonotype appeared a few times. The chain has TRBV27 and TRBJ1-1, with D possibly matching TRBD1 (5 bases). V was cut by 5 bases and J by 4 bases, with 11 bases left in between. Germline CDR1 MNHEY, CDR2 SMNVEV (reference sequence). The CDR3 length is 13 residues. Written as DNA, the CDR3 is TGTGCCAGCAGTAGAGGGGTAGGCACTGAAGCTTTCTTT. This encodes CASSRGVGTEAFF.

CDR3 nucleotide sequence: TGTGCCAGCAGCCACGATCGCGGGAGAGATACGCAGTATTTT. This sequence encodes CASSHDRGRDTQYF. The rearrangement uses TRBV5-6 and TRBJ2-3; TRBD2 aligns across 7 bases. This CDR3 region has 14 residues. Germline-derived CDR1 and CDR2 are SGHDT and YYEEEE. Germline trimming cut 4 bases from V and 5 bases from J; bases unmatched to any gene: 7.

There are a few counts of this clonotype. CDR3 in amino acids: CASSWGVSKNIQYF. CDR3 bases: TGTGCCAGCAGTTGGGGGGTTTCCAAAAACATTCAGTACTTC. V gene TRBV28 combines with J gene TRBJ2-4; tentative D call: TRBD2 (6 bases). The CDR3 contains 14 residues. Germline V gene sequence: CDR1 MDHEN, CDR2 SYDVKM. V was pared by 4 bases and J by 2 bases, with 9 bases between.

This clonotype came up many times. The chain combines TRBV9 with TRBJ2-1, with a weak D call TRBD2 (6 bases). Germline V gene sequence: CDR1 SGDLS, CDR2 YYNGEE. Trimming removed 3 bases from V and 2 bases from J, with 12 bases in between. This CDR3 comprises 15 residues. For the CDR3, the DNA is TGTGCCAGCAGCGAAAGCGGAGGGCCCTACAATGAGCAGTTCTTC. It encodes CASSESGGPYNEQFF.

Of note for this clonotype: A much larger clone sits a single nucleotide away, making a read error possible. V and J are TRBV28 and TRBJ2-2; TRBD1 matches 7 bases. CDR3 length equals 16 residues. V dropped 10 bases and J dropped 4; count of bases not matched to a gene: 15. Germline V gene lookup returns CDR1 MDHEN and CDR2 SYDVKM. The CDR3 nucleotides are TGTGCCAACAGCCTCTACGCAGGGGGAAGCACCGGGGAGCTGTTTTTT. This codes for CANSLYAGGSTGELFF.

This clonotype was observed a few times. V gene TRBV12-3 or TRBV12-4 combines with J gene TRBJ1-1; D is uncertain. V was trimmed by 1 base and J by 7 bases, leaving 10 bases between them. The CDR3 has 13 amino acids. CDR3 in DNA: TGTGCCAGCAGTTTAGGGCAGGCGAATGAAGCTTTCTTT. Residues: CASSLGQANEAFF.

This chain joins TRBV15 and TRBJ1-1; possible D gene TRBD1, 6 bases. The CDR3 runs to 16 residues. Germline CDR1 reads LNHNV; CDR2 reads YYDKDF (reference sequence). V lost 0 bases and J lost 4, with 15 bases in between. The DNA for the CDR3 is TGTGCCACCAGCAGAGATTACCCAGGGGCAGGCACTGAAGCTTTCTTT. As protein: CATSRDYPGAGTEAFF. The complete variable domain, with remaining parts taken from reference TRBV15 and TRBJ1-1, reads DAMVIQNPRYQVTQFGKPVTLSCSQTLNHNVMYWYQQKSSQAPKLLFHYYDKDFNNEADTPDNFQSRRPNTSFCFLDIRSPGLGDTAMYLCATSRDYPGAGTEAFFGQGTRLTVV.

This sequence joins TRBV6-6 and TRBJ2-7; the D gene is possibly TRBD1 (5 bases). The CDR3 is 13 residues long. The V end was cut by 2 bases, the J end by 2 bases, with 7 bases between. Germline assignment: CDR1 MNHNY and CDR2 SVGAGI (reference sequence). The CDR3 bases are TGTGCCAGCAGTTACGGGGCTACCTACGAGCAGTACTTC. This sequence encodes CASSYGATYEQYF.

In this sample, this clonotype turned up a few times. The chain is built from TRBV5-1 and TRBJ1-1; D gene ambiguous. V was trimmed by 4 bases and J by 0 bases, leaving 10 bases between them. Germline V CDR1 and CDR2: SGHRS, YFSETQ. This CDR3 has 14 amino acids. In nucleotides, the CDR3 is TGCGCCAGCAGCCTACAGACCATGAACACTGAAGCTTTCTTT. Translation gives CASSLQTMNTEAFF.

In this sample, this clonotype turned up many times. The chain links TRBV5-1 to TRBJ2-3; D not resolved. The germline V gene encodes CDR1 SGHRS and CDR2 YFSETQ. The CDR3 runs 15 residues. Trimming stripped 0 bases from V and 0 bases from J, with 8 bases between. The CDR3 DNA sequence: TGCGCCAGCAGCTTGGGTCCGACTAGCACAGATACGCAGTATTTT. It translates to CASSLGPTSTDTQYF.

In its sample, this clonotype was seen a few times. The chain carries TRBV20-1 and TRBJ1-2; possible D gene TRBD1, 6 bases. The CDR3 has 12 amino acids. Germline CDR1 DFQATT, CDR2 SNEGSKA (reference sequence). CDR3 sequence: CRPDRLNYGYTF. DNA of the CDR3: TGCAGGCCGGACAGATTAAACTATGGCTACACCTTC.

This clonotype was seen ten or more times. The chain is built from TRBV29-1 and TRBJ1-1; 10 nucleotides match TRBD1. From germline, CDR1 is SQVTM and CDR2 ANQGSEA. CDR3 length equals 12 residues. The V gene end was trimmed by 6 bases and the J gene end by 5 bases; junction bases not matched to a gene: 3. CDR3 bases: TGCAGCGTGGGACAGGGGAAGACTGAAGCTTTCTTT. Encoded protein: CSVGQGKTEAFF.

In its sample, this clonotype was seen many times. The gene calls are TRBV20-1 and TRBJ2-3; weak D call: TRBD2 (5 bases). CDR1 and CDR2 (germline): DFQATT, SNEGSKA (reference sequence). The V gene lost 4 bases and the J gene lost 0 bases, with 17 bases spanning the gap. The CDR3 consists of 16 residues. The CDR3 DNA reads TGCAGTGCTATCATAGCTAGGACTTCTAGCACAGATACGCAGTATTTT. It is translated as CSAIIARTSSTDTQYF.

This clonotype has more than one count but fewer than ten. The V and J genes are TRBV27 and TRBJ2-6; D gene uncertain. Germline V lookup: CDR1 MNHEY, CDR2 SMNVEV (reference sequence). Trimming removed 1 base at V and 0 bases at J, with 10 bases between. There are 17 residues in the CDR3. The CDR3 loop reads CASSLWGLSSGANVLTF. The CDR3 nucleotides read TGTGCCAGCAGTTTATGGGGTCTTAGCTCTGGGGCCAACGTCCTGACTTTC.

In this sample, this clonotype turned up many times. The gene calls are TRBV3-1 and TRBJ2-3; D is perhaps TRBD2 (6 bases). Per germline, CDR1 LGHDT and CDR2 YNNKEL (reference sequence). V gave up 8 bases and J gave up 2 bases, with 11 bases separating them. The CDR3 length is 13 residues. The CDR3 region is CASGRRATDTQYF. The CDR3, as DNA: TGTGCCAGCGGACGGAGGGCCACAGATACGCAGTATTTT.

This clonotype came up a few times. The V and J genes are TRBV28 and TRBJ2-1, with D perhaps TRBD2 (6 bases). CDR1 is MDHEN and CDR2 is SYDVKM in the germline V gene. V dropped 3 bases and J dropped 5 bases, with 11 bases sitting between them. CDR3 length equals 14 residues. CDR3 nucleotide sequence: TGTGCCAGCAGTTTCCCGGGCGGGAACAATGAGCAGTTCTTC. Protein sequence: CASSFPGGNNEQFF.

This clonotype was detected a few times. The genes are TRBV27 and TRBJ1-4; no firm D call. The germline V gene has CDR1 MNHEY and CDR2 SMNVEV (reference sequence). The ends were cut back, 6 bases at V and 3 bases at J, with 14 bases in the middle. CDR3 length equals 15 residues. CDR3 nucleotides: TGTGCCAGCAGGGTCGCCGCAGCTTCTAATGAAAAACTGTTTTTT. Residues: CASRVAAASNEKLFF.

The chain links TRBV24-1 to TRBJ2-5, with 14 bases identical to TRBD2. From germline, CDR1 is KGHDR and CDR2 SFDVKD. The length of the CDR3 is 15 residues. The ends lost 7 bases at V and 5 bases at J; junction bases unmatched: 5. This CDR3 reads CATRGTSGSGETQYF. The CDR3 DNA reads TGTGCCACCAGAGGGACTAGCGGGAGTGGGGAGACCCAGTACTTC.

This clonotype was counted a few times. CDR3 loop: CASNLIRGLNTEAFF. DNA for the CDR3: TGTGCCAGCAACCTCATCAGGGGACTGAACACTGAAGCTTTCTTT. This chain uses TRBV6-5 with TRBJ1-1; tentative D call: TRBD1 (6 bases). Trimming left V 7 bases short and J 0 bases short, with 15 bases between. Germline V lookup: CDR1 MNHEY, CDR2 SVGAGI. The CDR3 spans 15 residues.

The CDR3 loop is CSAEPMGRGNEQFF. The CDR3, as DNA: TGCAGTGCCGAGCCCATGGGCAGGGGCAATGAGCAGTTCTTC. The chain carries TRBV20-1 and TRBJ2-1, with D possibly being TRBD1 (6 bases). Trimming pared 6 bases from V and 6 bases from J, leaving 18 bases between. This CDR3 has 14 amino acids. The V gene's germline CDR1 is DFQATT and CDR2 SNEGSKA (reference sequence).

This clonotype was counted between two and nine times. The gene calls are TRBV28 and TRBJ1-2; 7 bases map to TRBD1. J gave up 2 bases and V 6 bases, and 6 bases lay outside the gene matches. The CDR3 has 14 amino acids. The V gene's germline CDR1 is MDHEN and CDR2 SYDVKM. CDR3 region: CASRHPGQNYGYTF. Here the CDR3 DNA reads TGTGCCAGCAGACACCCGGGACAGAACTATGGCTACACCTTC.

This clonotype was observed many times. This chain links TRBV7-6 with TRBJ1-1; D not certain. The CDR3 is 15 amino acids. Germline CDR1 reads SGHVS; CDR2 reads FNYEAQ. V was clipped by 5 bases and J by 0 bases, with 13 bases between them. CDR3 nucleotides: TGTGCCAGCAGCCCCGAGGGAGCAATGAACACTGAAGCTTTCTTT. It specifies CASSPEGAMNTEAFF.

This clonotype was seen a few times. The gene calls are TRBV19 and TRBJ1-1; D ambiguous. CDR1 and CDR2 (germline): LNHDA, SQIVND (reference sequence). The CDR3 covers 13 residues. Trimming left V 9 bases short and J 1 base short, with 12 bases between. The CDR3 protein is CASSLQSNTEAFF. The CDR3 DNA sequence: TGTGCCAGCTCCTTACAGTCGAACACTGAAGCTTTCTTT.